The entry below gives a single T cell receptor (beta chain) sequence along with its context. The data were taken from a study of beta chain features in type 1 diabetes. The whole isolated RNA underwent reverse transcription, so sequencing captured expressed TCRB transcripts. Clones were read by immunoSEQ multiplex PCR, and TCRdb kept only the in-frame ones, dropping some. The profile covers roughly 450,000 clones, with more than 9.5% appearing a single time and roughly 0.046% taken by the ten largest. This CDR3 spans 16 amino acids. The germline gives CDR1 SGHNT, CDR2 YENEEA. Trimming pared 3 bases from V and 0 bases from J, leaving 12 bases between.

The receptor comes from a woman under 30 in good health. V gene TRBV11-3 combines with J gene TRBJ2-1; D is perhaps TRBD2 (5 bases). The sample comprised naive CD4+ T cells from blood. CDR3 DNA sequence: TGTGCCAGCAGCTTTTCCACGGGGTCCTCCTACAATGAGCAGTTCTTC. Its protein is CASSFSTGSSYNEQFF.